The 8 T cell receptor beta chains given below trace back to one sample, sequenced in a study of cytomegalovirus exposure and HLA in healthy donors. The PCR contained 60 Vbeta and 13 Jbeta primers. Repertoires were generated with immunoSEQ multiplex PCR, while TCRdb's copy carries only in-frame clones and drops some. The sample consists of 120,000 to 150,000 clones, roughly 80% of them appearing once. The sequencing input was PBMCs. These receptor sequences come from a woman in her thirties or forties in good health and CMV-seropositive.

The V gene is TRBV27, the J gene TRBJ2-7; D not certain. Germline loops: CDR1 MNHEY, CDR2 SMNVEV (reference sequence). V lost 6 bases to trimming and J lost 3 bases, with 15 bases between them. This CDR3 spans 14 amino acids. The CDR3 nucleotides are TGTGCCAGCAGCCGCGACCCACAGAACTACGAGCAGTACTTC. Protein product: CASSRDPQNYEQYF.

The CDR3 bases are TGTGCCTGGAGTGATATCCGTGCCGGGGAGCTGTTTTTT. Protein: CAWSDIRAGELFF. V usage is TRBV30 and J usage is TRBJ2-2, with D uncertain. The ends were cut back, 1 base at V and 6 bases at J, with 9 bases in the middle. CDR1 GTSNPN and CDR2 SVGIG come from the germline V gene (reference sequence). The length of the CDR3 is 13 residues.

The chain joins TRBV27 to TRBJ1-3; TRBD1 agrees at 7 bases. Germline V gene sequence: CDR1 MNHEY, CDR2 SMNVEV (reference sequence). Trimming took 4 bases from V and 1 from J; bases not matched to a gene: 1. This CDR3 region has 14 residues. The CDR3 loop reads CASSSTGSGNTIYF. Written as DNA, the CDR3 is TGTGCCAGCAGTTCGACAGGGTCTGGAAACACCATATATTTT.

V gene TRBV2 combines with J gene TRBJ2-1; D gene uncertain. V lost 6 bases to trimming and J lost 2 bases, with 8 bases between them. The CDR3 has 13 residues. Per germline, CDR1 SNHLY and CDR2 FYNNEI. CDR3 DNA: TGTGCCAGCAGATACGAGGCCTACAATGAGCAGTTCTTC. It encodes CASRYEAYNEQFF.

The genes are TRBV30 and TRBJ1-6; the D gene is possibly TRBD1 (6 bases). Trimming removed 3 bases at V and 8 bases at J, with 14 bases between. Germline loops: CDR1 GTSNPN, CDR2 SVGIG (reference sequence). The CDR3 is made up of 14 amino acids. CDR3 nucleotides: TGTGCCTGGAGGGGTCAGGGGTCGGATTCACCCCTCCACTTT. It translates to CAWRGQGSDSPLHF.

As DNA, the CDR3 is TGTGCCAGCAGCGTAGGACAGGGCACTGAAGCTTTCTTT. It codes for CASSVGQGTEAFF. The rearrangement links TRBV9 to TRBJ1-1; 7 nucleotides agree with TRBD1. V dropped 0 bases and J dropped 4; count of bases not matched to a gene: 0. The germline V gene encodes CDR1 SGDLS and CDR2 YYNGEE. The CDR3 runs 13 residues.

This clone came up once. The chain employs TRBV5-6 and TRBJ1-6; D unresolved. Trimming took off 2 bases at V and 2 bases at J, with 11 bases between the two ends. Germline V CDR1 and CDR2: SGHDT, YYEEEE. This CDR3 is built from 16 residues. The CDR3 is CASSFLGRAYNSPLHF. The CDR3 DNA reads TGTGCCAGCAGCTTTTTAGGGAGGGCCTATAATTCACCCCTCCACTTT.

The rearrangement joins TRBV7-9 to TRBJ2-3; no firm D call. The ends were cut back, 6 bases at V and 0 bases at J, with 4 bases in the middle. The CDR3 extends over 12 amino acids. Germline loops: CDR1 SEHNR, CDR2 FQNEAQ (reference sequence). The CDR3 DNA is TGTGCCAGCAGACTAAGCACAGATACGCAGTATTTT. Its translation: CASRLSTDTQYF.